The present entry profiles one T cell receptor beta chain with its context. The sample originates from a study of cytomegalovirus exposure and HLA in healthy donors. The approximately 120-subject validation cohort, separate from the approximately 660-subject first cohort, included the donors. This CDR3 is built from 14 residues. Germline V gives CDR1 SGHAT, CDR2 FQDESV (reference sequence). The V gene lost 7 bases and the J gene lost 2 bases, with 14 bases spanning the gap. Here immunoSEQ multiplex PCR was the method, and the copy in TCRdb shows in-frame clones only, minus some. The data hold approximately 170,000 clones, with 85% observed a single time.

The receptor was derived from a man aged 18-30 years in good health and CMV-seropositive. What was sequenced was PBMCs. The chain recombines TRBV11-1 with TRBJ1-2; D gene unclear. CDR3 in DNA: TGTGCCAGCACTCCGAGAGGCTGGAACTATGGCTACACCTTC. Protein sequence: CASTPRGWNYGYTF.